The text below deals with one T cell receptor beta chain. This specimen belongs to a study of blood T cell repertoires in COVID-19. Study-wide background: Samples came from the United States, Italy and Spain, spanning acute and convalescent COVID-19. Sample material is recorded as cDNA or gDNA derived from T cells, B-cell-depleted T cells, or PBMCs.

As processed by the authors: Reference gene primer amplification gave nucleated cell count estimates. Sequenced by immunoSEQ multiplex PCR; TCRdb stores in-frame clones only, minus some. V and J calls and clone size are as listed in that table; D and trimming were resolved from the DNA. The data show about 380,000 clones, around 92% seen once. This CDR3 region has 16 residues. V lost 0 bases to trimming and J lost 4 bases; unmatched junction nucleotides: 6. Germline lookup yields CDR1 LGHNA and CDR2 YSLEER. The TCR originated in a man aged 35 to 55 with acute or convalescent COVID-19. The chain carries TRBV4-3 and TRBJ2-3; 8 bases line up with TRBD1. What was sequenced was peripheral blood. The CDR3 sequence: CASSQERGQGPDTQYF. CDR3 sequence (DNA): TGCGCCAGCAGCCAAGAGAGAGGACAGGGTCCAGATACGCAGTATTTT.